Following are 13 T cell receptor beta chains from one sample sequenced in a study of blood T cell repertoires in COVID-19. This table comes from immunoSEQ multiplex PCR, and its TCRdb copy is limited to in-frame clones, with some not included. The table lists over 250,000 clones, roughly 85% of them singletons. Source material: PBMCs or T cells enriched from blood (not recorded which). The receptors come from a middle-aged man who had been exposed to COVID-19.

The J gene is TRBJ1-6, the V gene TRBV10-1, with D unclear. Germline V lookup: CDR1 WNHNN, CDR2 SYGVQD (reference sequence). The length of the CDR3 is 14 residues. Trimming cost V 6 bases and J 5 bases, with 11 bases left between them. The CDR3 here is CASSSGQDNSPLHF. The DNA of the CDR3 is TGCGCCAGCAGCTCCGGCCAGGATAATTCACCCCTCCACTTT.

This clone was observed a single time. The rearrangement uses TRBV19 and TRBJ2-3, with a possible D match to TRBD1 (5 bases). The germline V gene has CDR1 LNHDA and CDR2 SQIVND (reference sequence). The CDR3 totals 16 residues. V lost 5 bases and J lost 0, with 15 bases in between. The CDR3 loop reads CASSFETDLSTDTQYF. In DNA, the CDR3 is TGTGCCAGTAGTTTCGAGACAGACCTTAGCACAGATACGCAGTATTTT.

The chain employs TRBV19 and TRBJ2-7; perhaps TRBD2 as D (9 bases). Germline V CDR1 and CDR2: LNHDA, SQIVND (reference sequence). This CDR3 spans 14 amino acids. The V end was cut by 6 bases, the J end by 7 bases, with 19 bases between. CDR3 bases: TGTGCCAGTAGGCGGGGGGGACAGGTCTCGGAGCAGTACTTC. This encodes CASRRGGQVSEQYF.

Here the CDR3 DNA reads TGTGCCAGCAGCTTATCAGGGGCGCAGGGCACTGAAGCTTTCTTT. Protein product: CASSLSGAQGTEAFF. The rearrangement links TRBV5-8 to TRBJ1-1; D might be TRBD1 (6 bases). The CDR3 loop spans 15 amino acids. V dropped 2 bases and J dropped 4 bases, with 15 bases sitting between them. Per germline, CDR1 SGHTS and CDR2 YDEGEE.

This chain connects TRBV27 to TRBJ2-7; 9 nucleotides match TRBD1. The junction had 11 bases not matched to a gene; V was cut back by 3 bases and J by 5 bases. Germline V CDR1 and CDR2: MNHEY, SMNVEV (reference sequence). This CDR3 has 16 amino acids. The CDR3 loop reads CASSFIGYRGRDEQYF. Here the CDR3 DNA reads TGTGCCAGCAGTTTTATAGGCTACAGGGGGCGGGACGAGCAGTACTTC.

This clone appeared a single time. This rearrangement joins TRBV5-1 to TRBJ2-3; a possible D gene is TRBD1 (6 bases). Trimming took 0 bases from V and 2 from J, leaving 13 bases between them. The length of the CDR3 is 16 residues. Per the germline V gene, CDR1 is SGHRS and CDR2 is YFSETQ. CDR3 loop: CASSLAGTPYTDTQYF. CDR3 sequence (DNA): TGCGCCAGCAGCTTGGCCGGGACACCCTACACAGATACGCAGTATTTT.

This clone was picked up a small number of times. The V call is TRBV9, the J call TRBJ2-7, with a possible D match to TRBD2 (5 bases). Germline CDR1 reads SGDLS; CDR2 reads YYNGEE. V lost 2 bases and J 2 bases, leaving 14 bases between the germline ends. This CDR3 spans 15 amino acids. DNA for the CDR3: TGTGCCAGCAGCGTGAGGGCGGGCCTAACCTACGAGCAGTACTTC. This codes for CASSVRAGLTYEQYF.

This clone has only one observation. The CDR3 protein is CASTLDSQGEKLFF. The CDR3 DNA sequence: TGTGCCAGCACCTTGGACAGCCAGGGTGAAAAACTGTTTTTT. The chain combines TRBV2 with TRBJ1-4, with TRBD1 as a possible D gene (6 bases). Trimming took off 7 bases at V and 7 bases at J, with 16 bases between the two ends. This CDR3 spans 14 amino acids. Germline V gene data show CDR1 as SNHLY and CDR2 as FYNNEI. Full variable domain (outside the CDR3, taken from reference TRBV2 and TRBJ1-4): EPEVTQTPSHQVTQMGQEVILRCVPISNHLYFYWYRQILGQKVEFLVSFYNNEISEKSEIFDDQFSVERPDGSNFTLKIRSTKLEDSAMYFCASTLDSQGEKLFFGSGTQLSVL.

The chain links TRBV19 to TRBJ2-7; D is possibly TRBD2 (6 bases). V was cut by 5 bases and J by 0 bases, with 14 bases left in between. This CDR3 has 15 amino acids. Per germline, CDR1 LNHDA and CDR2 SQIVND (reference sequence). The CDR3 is CASSRSGTYSYEQYF. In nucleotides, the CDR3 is TGTGCCAGTAGTCGCTCCGGGACTTACTCCTACGAGCAGTACTTC. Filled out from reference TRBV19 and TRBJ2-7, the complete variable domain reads DGGITQSPKYLFRKEGQNVTLSCEQNLNHDAMYWYRQDPGQGLRLIYYSQIVNDFQKGDIAEGYSVSREKKESFPLTVTSAQKNPTAFYLCASSRSGTYSYEQYFGPGTRLTVT.

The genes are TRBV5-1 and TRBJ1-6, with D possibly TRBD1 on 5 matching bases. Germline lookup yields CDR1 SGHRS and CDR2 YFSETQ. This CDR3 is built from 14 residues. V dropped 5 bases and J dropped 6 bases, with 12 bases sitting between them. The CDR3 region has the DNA TGCGCCAGCAGTGGGGCTGAGAGTAATTCACCCCTCCACTTT. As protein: CASSGAESNSPLHF.

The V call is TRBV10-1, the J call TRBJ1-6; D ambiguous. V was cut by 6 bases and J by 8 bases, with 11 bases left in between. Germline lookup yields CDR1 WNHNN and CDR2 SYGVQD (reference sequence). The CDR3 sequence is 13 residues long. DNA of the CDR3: TGCGCCAGCAGAAGCGGACCGTATTCACCCCTCCACTTT. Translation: CASRSGPYSPLHF.

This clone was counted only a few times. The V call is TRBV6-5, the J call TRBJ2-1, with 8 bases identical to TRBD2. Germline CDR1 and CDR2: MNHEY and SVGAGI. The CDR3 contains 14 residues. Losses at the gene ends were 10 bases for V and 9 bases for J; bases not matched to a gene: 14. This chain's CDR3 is CATQTSGGGLEQFF. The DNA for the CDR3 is TGTGCCACTCAAACCTCCGGGGGGGGTCTTGAGCAGTTCTTC.

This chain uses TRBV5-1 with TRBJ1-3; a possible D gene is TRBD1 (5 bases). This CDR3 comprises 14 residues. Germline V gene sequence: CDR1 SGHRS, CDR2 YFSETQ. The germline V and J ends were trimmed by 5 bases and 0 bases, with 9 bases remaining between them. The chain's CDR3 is CASSTGNSGNTIYF. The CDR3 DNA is TGCGCCAGCAGTACAGGCAACTCTGGAAACACCATATATTTT.